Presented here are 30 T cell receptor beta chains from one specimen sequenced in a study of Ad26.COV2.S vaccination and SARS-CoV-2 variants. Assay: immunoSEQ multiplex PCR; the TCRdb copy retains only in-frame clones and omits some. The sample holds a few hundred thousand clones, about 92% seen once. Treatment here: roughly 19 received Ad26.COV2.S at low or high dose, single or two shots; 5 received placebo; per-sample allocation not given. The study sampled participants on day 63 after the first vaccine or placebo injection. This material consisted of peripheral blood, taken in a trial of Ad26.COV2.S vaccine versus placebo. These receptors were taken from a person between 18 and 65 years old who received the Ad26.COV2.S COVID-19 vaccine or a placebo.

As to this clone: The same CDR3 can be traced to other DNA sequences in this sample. Here the CDR3 reads CASSLVGQGSYEQYF. In nucleotides, the CDR3 is TGCGCCAGCAGCTTGGTAGGACAGGGGTCATACGAGCAGTACTTC. The chain combines TRBV5-1 with TRBJ2-7; 9 nucleotides align to TRBD1. The junction had 5 bases not matched to a gene; V was cut back by 0 bases and J by 4 bases. Germline CDR1 reads SGHRS; CDR2 reads YFSETQ. The CDR3 contains 15 residues.

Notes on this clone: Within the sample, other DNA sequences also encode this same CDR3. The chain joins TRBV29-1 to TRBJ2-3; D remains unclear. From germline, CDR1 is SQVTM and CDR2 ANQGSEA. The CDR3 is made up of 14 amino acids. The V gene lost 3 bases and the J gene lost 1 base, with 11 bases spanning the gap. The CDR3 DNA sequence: TGCAGCGTTGAGGACGGTCGGGGCACAGATACGCAGTATTTT. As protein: CSVEDGRGTDTQYF.

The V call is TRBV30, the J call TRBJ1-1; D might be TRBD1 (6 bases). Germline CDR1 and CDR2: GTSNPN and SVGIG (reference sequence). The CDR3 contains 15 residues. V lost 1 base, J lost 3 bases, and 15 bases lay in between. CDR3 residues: CAWSEGQPWDTEAFF. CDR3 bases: TGTGCCTGGAGTGAGGGACAACCTTGGGACACTGAAGCTTTCTTT.

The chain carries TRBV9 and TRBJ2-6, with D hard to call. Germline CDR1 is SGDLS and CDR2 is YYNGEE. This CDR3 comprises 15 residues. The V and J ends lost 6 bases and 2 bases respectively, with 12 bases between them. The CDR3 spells CASTPAVAGANVLTF. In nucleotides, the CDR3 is TGTGCCAGCACCCCTGCGGTAGCTGGGGCCAACGTCCTGACTTTC.

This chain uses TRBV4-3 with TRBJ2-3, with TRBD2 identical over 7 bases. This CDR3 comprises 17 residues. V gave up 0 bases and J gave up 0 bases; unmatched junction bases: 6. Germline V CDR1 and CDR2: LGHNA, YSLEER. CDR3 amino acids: CASSQDASGASTDTQYF. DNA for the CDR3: TGCGCCAGCAGCCAAGATGCTAGCGGAGCTAGCACAGATACGCAGTATTTT.

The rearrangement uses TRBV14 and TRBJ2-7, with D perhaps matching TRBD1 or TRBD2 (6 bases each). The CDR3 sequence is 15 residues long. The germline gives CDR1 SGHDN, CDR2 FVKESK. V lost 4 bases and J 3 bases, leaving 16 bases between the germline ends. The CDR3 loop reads CASSLGKGGFYEQYF. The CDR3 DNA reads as TGTGCCAGCAGCCTTGGAAAAGGGGGGTTCTACGAGCAGTACTTC.

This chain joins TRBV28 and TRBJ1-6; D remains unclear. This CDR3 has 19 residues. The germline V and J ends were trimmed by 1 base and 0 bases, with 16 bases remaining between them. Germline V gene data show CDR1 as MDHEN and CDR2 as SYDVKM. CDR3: CASSLSGKTASSYNSPLHF. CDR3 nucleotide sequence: TGTGCCAGCAGTTTATCGGGAAAGACGGCTAGCTCCTATAATTCACCCCTCCACTTT.

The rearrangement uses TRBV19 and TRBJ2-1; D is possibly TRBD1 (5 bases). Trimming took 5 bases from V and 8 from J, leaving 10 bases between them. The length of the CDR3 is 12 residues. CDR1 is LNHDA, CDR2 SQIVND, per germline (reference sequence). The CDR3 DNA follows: TGTGCCAGTAGTTACACAGGCGATGAGCAGTTCTTC. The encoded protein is CASSYTGDEQFF.

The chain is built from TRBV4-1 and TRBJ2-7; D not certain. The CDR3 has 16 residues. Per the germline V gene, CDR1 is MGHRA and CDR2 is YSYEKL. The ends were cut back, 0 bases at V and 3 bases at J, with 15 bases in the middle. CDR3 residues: CASSQDRAEPNYEQYF. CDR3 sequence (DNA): TGCGCCAGCAGCCAAGATAGGGCAGAGCCAAACTACGAGCAGTACTTC.

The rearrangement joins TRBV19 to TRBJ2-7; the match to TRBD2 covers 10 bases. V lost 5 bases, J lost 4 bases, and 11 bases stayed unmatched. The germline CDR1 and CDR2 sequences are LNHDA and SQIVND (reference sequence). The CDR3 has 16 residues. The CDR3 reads CASSQGLAEHLYEQYF. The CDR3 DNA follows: TGTGCCAGTAGTCAAGGACTAGCGGAGCACTTATACGAGCAGTACTTC. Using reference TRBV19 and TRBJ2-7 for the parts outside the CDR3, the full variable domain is DGGITQSPKYLFRKEGQNVTLSCEQNLNHDAMYWYRQDPGQGLRLIYYSQIVNDFQKGDIAEGYSVSREKKESFPLTVTSAQKNPTAFYLCASSQGLAEHLYEQYFGPGTRLTVT.

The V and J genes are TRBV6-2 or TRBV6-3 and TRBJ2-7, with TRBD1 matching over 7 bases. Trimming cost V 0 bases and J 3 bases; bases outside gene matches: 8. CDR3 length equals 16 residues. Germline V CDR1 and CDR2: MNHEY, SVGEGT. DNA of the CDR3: TGTGCCAGCAGTTACTCGACTAATCGACAGGGCTACGAGCAGTACTTC. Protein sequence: CASSYSTNRQGYEQYF.

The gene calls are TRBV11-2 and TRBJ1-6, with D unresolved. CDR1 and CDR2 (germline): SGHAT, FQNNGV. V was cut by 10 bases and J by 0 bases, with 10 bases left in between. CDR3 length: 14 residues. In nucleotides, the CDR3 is TGTGCCACCTCCCAGAGCTCCTATAATTCACCCCTCCACTTT. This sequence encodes CATSQSSYNSPLHF.

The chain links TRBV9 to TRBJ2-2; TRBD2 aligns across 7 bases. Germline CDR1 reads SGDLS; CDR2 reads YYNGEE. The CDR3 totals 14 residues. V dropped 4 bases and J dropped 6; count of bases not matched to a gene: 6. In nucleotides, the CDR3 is TGTGCCAGCAGCCCCCTGGGGGGGTCCGGGGAGCTGTTTTTT. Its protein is CASSPLGGSGELFF.

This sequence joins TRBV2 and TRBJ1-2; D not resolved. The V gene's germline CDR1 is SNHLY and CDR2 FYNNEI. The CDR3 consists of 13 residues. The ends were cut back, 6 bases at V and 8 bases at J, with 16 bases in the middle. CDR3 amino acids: CASSQTQSGGYTF. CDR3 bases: TGTGCCAGCAGCCAAACTCAATCGGGAGGCTACACCTTC.

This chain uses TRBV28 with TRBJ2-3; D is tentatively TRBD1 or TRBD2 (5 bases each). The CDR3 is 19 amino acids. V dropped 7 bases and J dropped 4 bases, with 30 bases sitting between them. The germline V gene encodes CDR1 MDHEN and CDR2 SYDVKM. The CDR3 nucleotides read TGTGCCAGCACCTGGGGGTACCTGGCCGGACGCGGCAAGGCAGATACGCAGTATTTT. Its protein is CASTWGYLAGRGKADTQYF.

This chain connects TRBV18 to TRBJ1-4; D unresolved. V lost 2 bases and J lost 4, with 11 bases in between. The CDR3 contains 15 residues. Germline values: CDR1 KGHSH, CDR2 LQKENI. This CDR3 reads CASSPFQEYNEKLFF. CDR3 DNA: TGTGCCAGCTCACCATTCCAGGAATATAATGAAAAACTGTTTTTT.

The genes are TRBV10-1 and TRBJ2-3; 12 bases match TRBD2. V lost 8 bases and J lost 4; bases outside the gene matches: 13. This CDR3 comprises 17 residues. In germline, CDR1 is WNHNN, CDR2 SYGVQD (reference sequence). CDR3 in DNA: TGCGCCAGCCTCAGACTAGCGGGAGTGGTTTCCGCAGATACGCAGTATTTT. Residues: CASLRLAGVVSADTQYF.

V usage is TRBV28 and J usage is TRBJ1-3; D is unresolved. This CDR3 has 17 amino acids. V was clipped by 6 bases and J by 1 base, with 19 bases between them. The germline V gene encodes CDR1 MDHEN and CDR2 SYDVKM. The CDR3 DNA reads TGTGCCAGCAGCCGGGCGGGTATTGGGCCTTCTGGAAACACCATATATTTT. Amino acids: CASSRAGIGPSGNTIYF.

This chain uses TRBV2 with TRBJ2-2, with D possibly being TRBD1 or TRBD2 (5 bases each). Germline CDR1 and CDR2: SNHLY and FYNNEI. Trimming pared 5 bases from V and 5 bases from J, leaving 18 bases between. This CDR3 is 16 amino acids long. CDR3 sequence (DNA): TGTGCCAGCAGTCGATCCGGGACGAGTAAAACCGGGGAGCTGTTTTTT. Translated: CASSRSGTSKTGELFF.

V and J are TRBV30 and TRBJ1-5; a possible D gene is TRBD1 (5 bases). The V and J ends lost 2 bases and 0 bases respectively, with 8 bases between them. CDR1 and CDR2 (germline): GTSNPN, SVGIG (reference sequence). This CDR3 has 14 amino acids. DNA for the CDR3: TGTGCCTGGAGTCACCAGGGTAGCAATCAGCCCCAGCATTTT. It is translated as CAWSHQGSNQPQHF. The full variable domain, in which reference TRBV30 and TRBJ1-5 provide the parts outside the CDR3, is SQTIHQWPATLVQPVGSPLSLECTVEGTSNPNLYWYRQAAGRGLQLLFYSVGIGQISSEVPQNLSASRPQDRQFILSSKKLLLSDSGFYLCAWSHQGSNQPQHFGDGTRLSIL.

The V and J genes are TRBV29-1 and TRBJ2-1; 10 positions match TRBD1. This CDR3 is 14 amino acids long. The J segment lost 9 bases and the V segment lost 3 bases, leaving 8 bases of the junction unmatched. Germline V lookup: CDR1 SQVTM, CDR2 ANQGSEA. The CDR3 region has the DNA TGCAGCGTTGATGGGGGACAGGGGCTAAGTGAGCAGTTCTTC. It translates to CSVDGGQGLSEQFF.

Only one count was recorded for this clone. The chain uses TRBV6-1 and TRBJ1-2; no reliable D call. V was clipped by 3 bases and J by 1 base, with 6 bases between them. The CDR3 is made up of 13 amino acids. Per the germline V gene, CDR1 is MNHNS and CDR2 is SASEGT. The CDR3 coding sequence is TGTGCCAGCAGTGATTATAATAACTATGGCTACACCTTC. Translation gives CASSDYNNYGYTF.

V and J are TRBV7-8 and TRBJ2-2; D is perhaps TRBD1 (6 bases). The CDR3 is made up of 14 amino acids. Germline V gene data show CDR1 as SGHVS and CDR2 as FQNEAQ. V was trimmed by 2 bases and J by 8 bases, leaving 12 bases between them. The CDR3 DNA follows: TGTGCCAGCAGCTTAATCAGGGGCGTGGGGGAGCTGTTTTTT. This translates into CASSLIRGVGELFF.

The CDR3 region is CASSQGGLGADTQYF. In nucleotides, the CDR3 is TGCGCCAGCAGCCAAGGTGGATTGGGAGCAGATACGCAGTATTTT. The chain links TRBV4-3 to TRBJ2-3; D may be TRBD2 (5 bases). This CDR3 contains 15 residues. Germline CDR1 LGHNA, CDR2 YSLEER. Trimming shortened V by 1 base and J by 4 bases, and 12 bases separated the two germline ends.

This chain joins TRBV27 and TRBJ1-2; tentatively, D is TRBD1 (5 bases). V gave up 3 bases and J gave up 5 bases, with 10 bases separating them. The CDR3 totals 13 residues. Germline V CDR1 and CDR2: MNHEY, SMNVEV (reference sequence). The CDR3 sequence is CASSFQGGYGYTF. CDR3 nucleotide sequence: TGTGCCAGCAGTTTCCAGGGTGGGTATGGCTACACCTTC.

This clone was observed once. CDR3 loop: CASSQDLEGGRGYGANVLTF. The CDR3 nucleotides read TGCGCCAGCAGCCAAGATCTGGAGGGAGGCCGAGGGTACGGGGCCAACGTCCTGACTTTC. The chain employs TRBV4-3 and TRBJ2-6; possible D gene TRBD2, 6 bases. The V gene lost 0 bases and the J gene lost 4 bases, with 22 bases spanning the gap. This CDR3 region has 20 residues. Germline V gene sequence: CDR1 LGHNA, CDR2 YSLEER.

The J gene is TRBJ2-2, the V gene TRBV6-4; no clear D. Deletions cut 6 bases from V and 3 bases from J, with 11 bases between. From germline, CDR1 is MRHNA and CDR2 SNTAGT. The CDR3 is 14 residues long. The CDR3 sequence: CASRLGPDTGELFF. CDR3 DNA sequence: TGTGCCAGCAGGCTGGGTCCGGACACCGGGGAGCTGTTTTTT.

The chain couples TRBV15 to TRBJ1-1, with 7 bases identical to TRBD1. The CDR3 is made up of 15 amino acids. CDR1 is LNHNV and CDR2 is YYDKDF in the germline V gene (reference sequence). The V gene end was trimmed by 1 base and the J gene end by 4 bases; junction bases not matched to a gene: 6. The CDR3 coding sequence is TGTGCCACCAGCAGAGTTAGGGGGCTCGGCACTGAAGCTTTCTTT. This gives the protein CATSRVRGLGTEAFF.

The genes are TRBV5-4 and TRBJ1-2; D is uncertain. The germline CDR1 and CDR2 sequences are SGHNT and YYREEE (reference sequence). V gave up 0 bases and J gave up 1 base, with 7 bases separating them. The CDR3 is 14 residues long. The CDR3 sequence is CASSLEQYNYGYTF. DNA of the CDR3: TGTGCCAGCAGCTTGGAACAGTATAACTATGGCTACACCTTC.

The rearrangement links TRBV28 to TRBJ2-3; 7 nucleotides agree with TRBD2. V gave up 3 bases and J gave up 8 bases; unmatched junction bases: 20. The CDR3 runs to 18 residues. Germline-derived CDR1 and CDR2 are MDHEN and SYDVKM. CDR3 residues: CASSFISGVVREAVTQYF. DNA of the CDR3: TGTGCCAGCAGTTTCATCTCCGGAGTAGTACGGGAGGCGGTTACGCAGTATTTT.